The TCR beta chain under discussion was sequenced for a study of blood T cell repertoires in COVID-19. Here immunoSEQ multiplex PCR was the method, and the copy in TCRdb shows in-frame clones only, minus some. The sample lists roughly 250,000 clones, 85% to 95% occurring once. CDR3 length: 14 amino acids. With 4 bases clipped from V and 3 bases from J, the junction kept 7 bases outside the gene matches. Germline lookup yields CDR1 SGHRS and CDR2 YFSETQ. Participants were placed into cohorts based on the clinical history they reported. The chain joins TRBV5-1 to TRBJ2-7, with TRBD1 matching over 7 bases. Sequencing was carried out using PBMCs or T cells enriched from blood (not recorded which). The clonotype was recovered from a young woman who had recovered from COVID-19. The CDR3 bases are TGCGCCAGCAGCCCAACAGGGGCTAGCTACGAGCAGTACTTC. Translation: CASSPTGASYEQYF.